The 16 T cell receptor beta chains given below trace back to one sample, sequenced in a study of T cells in tumors after PD-1 blockade. Clones were read by immunoSEQ multiplex PCR, and TCRdb kept only the in-frame ones, dropping some. Seen here are roughly 48,000 clones, 81% observed once, and the top ten hold 4% to 4.5%. Sequencing used PBMCs, obtained before anti-PD-1 treatment. The receptors were sampled from a human donor with basal cell carcinoma.

The chain combines TRBV7-2 with TRBJ2-3; D might be TRBD1 (5 bases). Germline assignment: CDR1 SGHTA and CDR2 FQGNSA. This CDR3 is 14 amino acids long. The germline V and J ends were trimmed by 0 bases and 5 bases, with 9 bases remaining between them. The CDR3 region has the DNA TGTGCCAGCAGCTTAGCGGGGCAAGGAGATACGCAGTATTTT. This translates into CASSLAGQGDTQYF.

The V gene is TRBV2, the J gene TRBJ1-4; D remains ambiguous. Trimming shortened V by 7 bases and J by 4 bases, and 10 bases separated the two germline ends. CDR3 length: 13 amino acids. Germline CDR1 reads SNHLY; CDR2 reads FYNNEI. CDR3 in amino acids: CASTGRINEKLFF. DNA of the CDR3: TGTGCCAGCACGGGCAGAATTAATGAAAAACTGTTTTTT. Full variable domain (outside the CDR3, taken from reference TRBV2 and TRBJ1-4): EPEVTQTPSHQVTQMGQEVILRCVPISNHLYFYWYRQILGQKVEFLVSFYNNEISEKSEIFDDQFSVERPDGSNFTLKIRSTKLEDSAMYFCASTGRINEKLFFGSGTQLSVL.

The rearrangement links TRBV2 to TRBJ1-3; D unresolved. This CDR3 is 14 amino acids long. The V gene's germline CDR1 is SNHLY and CDR2 FYNNEI. With 4 bases removed from V and 4 bases from J, the gap between germline ends came to 11 bases. In DNA form, the CDR3 reads TGTGCCAGCAGTGTTGGCCTTTGGGGAAACACCATATATTTT. It specifies CASSVGLWGNTIYF.

The chain combines TRBV14 with TRBJ1-4, with TRBD1 matching 8 bases. Unmatched junction bases numbered 7, after V lost 1 base and J lost 3 bases. From germline, CDR1 is SGHDN and CDR2 FVKESK. The CDR3 has 17 residues. The chain's CDR3 is CASSQGTGNRANEKLFF. In DNA, the CDR3 is TGTGCCAGCAGCCAAGGGACAGGGAATAGGGCTAATGAAAAACTGTTTTTT. Complete variable domain (other parts from reference TRBV14 and TRBJ1-4): EAGVTQFPSHSVIEKGQTVTLRCDPISGHDNLYWYRRVMGKEIKFLLHFVKESKQDESGMPNNRFLAERTGGTYSTLKVQPAELEDSGVYFCASSQGTGNRANEKLFFGSGTQLSVL.

This clone showed up just a few times. The chain links TRBV10-3 to TRBJ1-3; the D gene is possibly TRBD1 (5 bases). The CDR3 loop spans 17 amino acids. Germline V gene lookup returns CDR1 ENHRY and CDR2 SYGVKD. The V end lost 0 bases, the J end lost 0 bases, and 12 bases lay between the germline ends. This CDR3 reads CAISESHLDSSGNTIYF. CDR3 DNA: TGTGCCATCAGTGAGTCCCACCTCGACAGCTCTGGAAACACCATATATTTT.

The V call is TRBV7-6, the J call TRBJ2-3; TRBD2 might be the D (6 bases). Trimming took off 4 bases at V and 2 bases at J, with 10 bases between the two ends. There are 14 residues in the CDR3. The germline V gene has CDR1 SGHVS and CDR2 FNYEAQ. The DNA for the CDR3 is TGTGCCAGCAGCTCGGCTAGCGACACAGATACGCAGTATTTT. Protein product: CASSSASDTDTQYF. Full variable domain (missing parts from reference TRBV7-6 and TRBJ2-3): GAGVSQSPRYKVTKRGQDVALRCDPISGHVSLYWYRQALGQGPEFLTYFNYEAQQDKSGLPNDRFSAERPEGSISTLTIQRTEQRDSAMYRCASSSASDTDTQYFGPGTRLTVL.

The V call is TRBV10-1, the J call TRBJ1-2, with no clear D. Germline assignment: CDR1 WNHNN and CDR2 SYGVQD (reference sequence). Trimming took 2 bases from V and 0 from J, leaving 4 bases between them. The CDR3 has 13 residues. The CDR3 bases are TGCGCCAGCAGTGAGGATTCTAACTATGGCTACACCTTC. Translated: CASSEDSNYGYTF.

The V and J genes are TRBV28 and TRBJ1-1; D gene ambiguous. This CDR3 contains 14 residues. Germline CDR1 and CDR2: MDHEN and SYDVKM. Trimming left V 3 bases short and J 10 bases short, with 18 bases between. CDR3 coding DNA: TGTGCCAGCAGTTTCCTACGGGAGCGCATGAGAGCTTTCTTT. As protein: CASSFLRERMRAFF. The full variable domain, in which reference TRBV28 and TRBJ1-1 provide the parts outside the CDR3, is DVKVTQSSRYLVKRTGEKVFLECVQDMDHENMFWYRQDPGLGLRLIYFSYDVKMKEKGDIPEGYSVSREKKERFSLILESASTNQTSMYLCASSFLRERMRAFFGQGTRLTVV.

The rearrangement links TRBV5-1 to TRBJ2-3, with 9 bases aligning to TRBD2. With V trimmed by 0 bases and J by 10 bases, 15 bases remained unmatched. The V gene's germline CDR1 is SGHRS and CDR2 YFSETQ. This CDR3 has 17 amino acids. CDR3 DNA: TGCGCCAGCAGCTTGGCCGGAGAAGCGGGGGGCCCATTTGCGCAGTATTTT. It is translated as CASSLAGEAGGPFAQYF. Drawing the rest from reference TRBV5-1 and TRBJ2-3, the complete variable domain is KAGVTQTPRYLIKTRGQQVTLSCSPISGHRSVSWYQQTPGQGLQFLFEYFSETQRNKGNFPGRFSGRQFSNSRSEMNVSTLELGDSALYLCASSLAGEAGGPFAQYFGPGTRLTVL.

The rearrangement joins TRBV4-1 to TRBJ2-3, with 7 positions matching TRBD2. The CDR3 contains 14 residues. From germline, CDR1 is MGHRA and CDR2 YSYEKL. With 2 bases clipped from V and 4 bases from J, the junction kept 3 bases outside the gene matches. The CDR3 loop reads CASSQIAGSDTQYF. For the CDR3, the DNA is TGCGCCAGCAGCCAAATAGCGGGTTCAGATACGCAGTATTTT.

V and J are TRBV2 and TRBJ1-3; possible D gene TRBD1, 5 bases. The CDR3 runs 14 residues. Trimming cost V 2 bases and J 2 bases, with 7 bases left between them. Germline V CDR1 and CDR2: SNHLY, FYNNEI. In DNA form, the CDR3 reads TGTGCCAGCAGTGAACCCAGGGCTGGAAACACCATATATTTT. Its protein product is CASSEPRAGNTIYF.

The rearrangement links TRBV19 to TRBJ2-5, with D hard to call. Germline-derived CDR1 and CDR2 are LNHDA and SQIVND (reference sequence). The V end lost 7 bases, the J end lost 5 bases, and 8 bases lay between the germline ends. The CDR3 is 11 amino acids. The CDR3 sequence is CASKVAETQYF. The CDR3 DNA reads as TGTGCCAGTAAGGTGGCGGAGACCCAGTACTTC. The complete variable domain, with remaining parts taken from reference TRBV19 and TRBJ2-5, reads DGGITQSPKYLFRKEGQNVTLSCEQNLNHDAMYWYRQDPGQGLRLIYYSQIVNDFQKGDIAEGYSVSREKKESFPLTVTSAQKNPTAFYLCASKVAETQYFGPGTRLLVL.

The rearrangement joins TRBV5-1 to TRBJ2-2; D is unclear. There are 15 residues in the CDR3. Germline assignment: CDR1 SGHRS and CDR2 YFSETQ. V lost 0 bases and J lost 1, with 7 bases in between. As DNA, the CDR3 is TGCGCCAGCAGCTTGGTGGGTCAGAACACCGGGGAGCTGTTTTTT. Protein sequence: CASSLVGQNTGELFF.

V and J are TRBV30 and TRBJ2-7; perhaps TRBD2 as D (6 bases). CDR3 size: 10 residues. Germline V gene data show CDR1 as GTSNPN and CDR2 as SVGIG (reference sequence). Trimming stripped 5 bases from V and 9 bases from J, with 11 bases between. The CDR3 loop reads CAWGTSGQYF. The CDR3 nucleotides are TGTGCCTGGGGGACTTCGGGGCAGTACTTC.

The chain joins TRBV9 to TRBJ1-2; D is possibly TRBD1 (6 bases). Trimming shortened V by 0 bases and J by 7 bases, and 10 bases separated the two germline ends. The CDR3 runs to 13 residues. CDR1 SGDLS and CDR2 YYNGEE come from the germline V gene. CDR3 sequence: CASSVAGAFGYTF. The CDR3, as DNA: TGTGCCAGCAGCGTAGCGGGGGCGTTTGGCTACACCTTC.

The V gene is TRBV10-1, the J gene TRBJ1-1; the D gene is possibly TRBD1 (5 bases). The CDR3 is 13 amino acids. V lost 3 bases to trimming and J lost 4 bases, with 9 bases between them. From germline, CDR1 is WNHNN and CDR2 SYGVQD (reference sequence). CDR3 nucleotide sequence: TGCGCCAGCAGTGAAGGGGCCGGCACTGAAGCTTTCTTT. Protein: CASSEGAGTEAFF.